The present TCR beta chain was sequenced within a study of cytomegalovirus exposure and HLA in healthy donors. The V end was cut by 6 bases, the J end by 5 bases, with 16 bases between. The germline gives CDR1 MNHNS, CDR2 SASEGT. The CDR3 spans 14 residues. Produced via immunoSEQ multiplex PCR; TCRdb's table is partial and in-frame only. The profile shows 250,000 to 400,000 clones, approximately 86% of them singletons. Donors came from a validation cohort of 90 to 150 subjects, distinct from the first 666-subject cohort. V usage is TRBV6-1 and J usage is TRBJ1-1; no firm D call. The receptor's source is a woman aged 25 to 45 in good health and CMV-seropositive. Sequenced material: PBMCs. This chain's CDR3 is CASSSSPWMTEAFF. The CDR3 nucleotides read TGTGCCAGCAGCTCATCTCCCTGGATGACTGAAGCTTTCTTT.